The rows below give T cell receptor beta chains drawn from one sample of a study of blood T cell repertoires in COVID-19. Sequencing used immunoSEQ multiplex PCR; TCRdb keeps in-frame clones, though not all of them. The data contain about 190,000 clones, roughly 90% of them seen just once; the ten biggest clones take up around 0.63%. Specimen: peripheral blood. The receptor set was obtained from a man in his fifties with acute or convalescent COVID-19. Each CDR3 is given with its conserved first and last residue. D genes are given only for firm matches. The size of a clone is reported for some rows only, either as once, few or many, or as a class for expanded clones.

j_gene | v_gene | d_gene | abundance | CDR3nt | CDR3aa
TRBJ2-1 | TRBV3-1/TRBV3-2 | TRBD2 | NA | TGTGCCAGCAGCCACAGCTGGCGGGAGGGCCAGAATGAGCAGTTCTTC | CASSHSWREGQNEQFF
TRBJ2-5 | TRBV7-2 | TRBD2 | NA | TGTGCCAGCAGCCTAGGGGCGGGGGGGCGGTTAGAGACCCAGTACTTC | CASSLGAGGRLETQYF
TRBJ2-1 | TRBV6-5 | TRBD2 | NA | TGTGCCAGCAGTAGATCACTAGCGGGGAGTAATGAGCAGTTCTTC | CASSRSLAGSNEQFF
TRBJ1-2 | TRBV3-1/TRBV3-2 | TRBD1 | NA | TGTGCCAGCAGCCAAAGGGATACAGGGGTCAATGGCTACACCTTC | CASSQRDTGVNGYTF
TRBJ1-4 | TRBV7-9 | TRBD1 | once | TGTGCCAGCAGCTTACACAGGGGGAATGAAAAACTGTTTTTT | CASSLHRGNEKLFF
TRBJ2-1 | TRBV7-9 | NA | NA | TGTGCCAGCAGTCCTCAGGGATTTACGCCCTACAATGAGCAGTTCTTC | CASSPQGFTPYNEQFF
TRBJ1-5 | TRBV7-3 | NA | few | TGTGCCAGCAGCTCCAACAGGGACAATCAGCCCCAGCATTTT | CASSSNRDNQPQHF
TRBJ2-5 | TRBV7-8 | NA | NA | TGTGCCAGCAGCGTAAACCTACAGGGTGTTGAGACCCAGTACTTC | CASSVNLQGVETQYF
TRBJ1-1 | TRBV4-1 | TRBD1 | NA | TGCGCCAGCAGCCAGACAGGGGTGGACACTGAAGCTTTCTTT | CASSQTGVDTEAFF
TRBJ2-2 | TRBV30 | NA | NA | TGTGCCTGGAGTGGCGGAACTTCGAACACCGGGGAGCTGTTTTTT | CAWSGGTSNTGELFF
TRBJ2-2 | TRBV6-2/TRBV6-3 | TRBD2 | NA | TGTGCCAGCAGTTACATCGGTAGCGGGGCCGGGGAGCTGTTTTTT | CASSYIGSGAGELFF
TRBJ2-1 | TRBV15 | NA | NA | TGTGCCACCAGCACTCATGCCGGGGGTTCTGGCGATGAGCAGTTCTTC | CATSTHAGGSGDEQFF
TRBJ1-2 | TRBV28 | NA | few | TGTGCCAGCAGTCTAGGGGTTTGGAGTAGCTATGGCTACACCTTC | CASSLGVWSSYGYTF
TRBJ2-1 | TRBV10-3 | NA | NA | TGTGCCATCCATGAGTCGATAGCCGGGACCTACAATGAGCAGTTCTTC | CAIHESIAGTYNEQFF
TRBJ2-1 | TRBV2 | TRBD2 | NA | TGTGCCAGCAGCCGACTAGCGGTAGACAATGAGCAGTTCTTC | CASSRLAVDNEQFF
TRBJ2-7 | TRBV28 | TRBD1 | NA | TGTGCCAGCAACAGGGGATCCTACGAGCAGTACTTC | CASNRGSYEQYF
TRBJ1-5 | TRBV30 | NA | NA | TGTGCCTGGAACAGGGTTGGCAATCAGCCCCAGCATTTT | CAWNRVGNQPQHF
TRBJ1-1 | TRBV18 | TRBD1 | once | TGTGCCAGCTCACTTGGACAGGGGGACACTGAAGCTTTCTTT | CASSLGQGDTEAFF
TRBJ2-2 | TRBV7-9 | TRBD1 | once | TGTGCCAGCAGCTTAGGGCAGGGGGTCACCGGGGAGCTGTTTTTT | CASSLGQGVTGELFF
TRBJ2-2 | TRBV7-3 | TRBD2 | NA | TGTGCCAGCAGCTTAACCAGGGAGCGGGGCTCGACCGGGGAGCTGTTTTTT | CASSLTRERGSTGELFF
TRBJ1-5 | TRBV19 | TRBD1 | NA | TGTGCCAGTAGTCTCCTGGGACAGGTTGGCAATCAGCCCCAGCATTTT | CASSLLGQVGNQPQHF
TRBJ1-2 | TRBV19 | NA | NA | TGTGCCAGTAGTAGCGAGGGCGCACTTGGCTACACCTTC | CASSSEGALGYTF
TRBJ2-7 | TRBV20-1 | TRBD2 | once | TGCAGTGCTAGTGGGCTAGCGGGGAGGGGCTCCTACGAGCAGTACTTC | CSASGLAGRGSYEQYF
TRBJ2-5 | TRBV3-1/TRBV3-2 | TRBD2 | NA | TGTGCCAGCAGCCAACGCGGGAGGGCCGGGGAGACCCAGTACTTC | CASSQRGRAGETQYF
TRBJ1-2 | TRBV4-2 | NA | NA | TGTGCCAGCAGCAGGGTGGAGGGCGATGGCTACACCTTC | CASSRVEGDGYTF
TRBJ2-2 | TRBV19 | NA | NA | TGTGCCAGTAGTATCAGGGAAAGTACCGGGGAGCTGTTTTTT | CASSIRESTGELFF
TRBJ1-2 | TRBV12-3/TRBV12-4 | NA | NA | TGTGCCAGCAACCACTACTATGGCTACACCTTC | CASNHYYGYTF
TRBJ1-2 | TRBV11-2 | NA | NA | TGTGCCAGCAGCTTAGAGTCATTGTATGGCTACACCTTC | CASSLESLYGYTF
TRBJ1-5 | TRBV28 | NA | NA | TGTGCCAGCAGTTTGACGGGACACGGAAGGTCGGCCCAGCATTTT | CASSLTGHGRSAQHF
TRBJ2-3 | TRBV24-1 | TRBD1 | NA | TGTGCCACCAGTGGCAAGGACAGGGCCGGCACAGATACGCAGTATTTT | CATSGKDRAGTDTQYF
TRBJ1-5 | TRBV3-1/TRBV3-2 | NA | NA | TGTGCCAGCAGCCAAGGGACTGGCAATCAGCCCCAGCATTTT | CASSQGTGNQPQHF
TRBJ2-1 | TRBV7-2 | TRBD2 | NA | TGTGCCAGCAGCTTATGGGGCGGGGGGTCCTACAATGAGCAGTTCTTC | CASSLWGGGSYNEQFF
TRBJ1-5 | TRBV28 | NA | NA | TGTGCCAGCAGCCCCACAGATAGCAATCAGCCCCAGCATTTT | CASSPTDSNQPQHF
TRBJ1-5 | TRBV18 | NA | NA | TGTGCCAGCTCACCTAACAGGGACAATCAGCCCCAGCATTTT | CASSPNRDNQPQHF
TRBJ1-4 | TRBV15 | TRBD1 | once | TGTGCCACCAGCATCACCGGGACAGGGGTTGAAAAACTGTTTTTT | CATSITGTGVEKLFF
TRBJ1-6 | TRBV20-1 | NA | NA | TGCAGTGCTAGTGCGGGACTCCGTATTTCACCCCTCCACTTT | CSASAGLRISPLHF
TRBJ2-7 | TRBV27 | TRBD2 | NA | TGTGCCAGCAGTAGGTCGGCTAGCGGGAGCTACGAGCAGTACTTC | CASSRSASGSYEQYF
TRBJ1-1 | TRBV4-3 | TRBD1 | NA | TGCGCCAGCAGCCAAGGCCGGGACAGGTTTAACACTGAAGCTTTCTTT | CASSQGRDRFNTEAFF
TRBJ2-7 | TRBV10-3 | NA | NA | TGTGCCATCAGTGTACAGGGTACTATCTACGAGCAGTACTTC | CAISVQGTIYEQYF
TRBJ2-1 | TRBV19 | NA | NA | TGTGCCAGTAGTCCAACCGGGCGGGGCGCCTACAATGAGCAGTTCTTC | CASSPTGRGAYNEQFF
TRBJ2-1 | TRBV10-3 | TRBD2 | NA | TGTGCCATCAGTGAGACTAGCGGGCTAAACAATGAGCAGTTCTTC | CAISETSGLNNEQFF
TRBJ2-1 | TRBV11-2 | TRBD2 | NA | TGTGCCAGCAGCTTATGGCGGGGGGGAGTGGATGAGCAGTTCTTC | CASSLWRGGVDEQFF
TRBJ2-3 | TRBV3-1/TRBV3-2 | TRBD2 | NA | TGTGCCAGCAGCCAAGATTCGACCGGGACTAGCGCTGGGGATACGCAGTATTTT | CASSQDSTGTSAGDTQYF
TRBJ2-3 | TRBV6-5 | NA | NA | TGTGCCAGCAGTTACTCGAGGGCGGGCCCAGATACGCAGTATTTT | CASSYSRAGPDTQYF